This is a list of T cell receptor beta chains from one sample in a study of patients and donors after allogeneic stem cell transplantation. TCRdb reprocessed the RT-PCR reads via MiXCR and lists one record per CDR3 protein. The data show 100,000 to 130,000 distinct CDR3 sequences, less than 45% seen once. Sequences were obtained from blood, either unsorted or a sorted T cell fraction (not recorded which). Every receptor here comes from a human donor who was either an allogeneic HSCT recipient or a stem cell or donor lymphocyte infusion donor (not recorded which). It is not recorded whose cells these are; they may come from a transplant donor. The CDR3 runs from the conserved cysteine through the conserved F or W. A D gene is named only where the DNA matches it firmly. Clone sizes are given selectively: once, few, many, or a class where the clone is expanded.

>.|TRBJ1-3|TRBV28|few
CASTNSRRRLISGNTIYF
TGTGCCAGCACTAACTCCCGCCGGAGACTTATCTCTGGAAACACCATATATTTT
>.|TRBJ1-1|TRBV12-3/TRBV12-4|many
CASSLGGSTEAFF
TGTGCCAGCAGTTTGGGGGGAAGCACTGAAGCTTTCTTT
>.|TRBJ1-5|TRBV20-1|.
CSARPRGGLQPQHF
TGCAGTGCTAGACCCCGGGGGGGTCTGCAGCCCCAGCATTTT
>TRBD1|TRBJ2-5|TRBV11-2|.
CASSSRDRQETQYF
TGTGCCAGCAGCTCTCGGGACAGACAAGAGACCCAGTACTTC
>TRBD1|TRBJ2-5|TRBV18|.
CASSPGQGALETQYF
TGTGCCAGCTCACCAGGGCAGGGGGCCTTGGAGACCCAGTACTTC
>.|TRBJ2-2|TRBV6-2/TRBV6-3|.
CATFDPPRYTGELFF
TGTGCCACCTTTGATCCTCCCAGGTACACCGGGGAGCTGTTTTTT
>.|TRBJ2-1|TRBV7-2|.
CASSPTPTQFF
TGTGCCAGCAGCCCGACTCCTACGCAGTTCTTC
>.|TRBJ1-4|TRBV20-1|.
CSARTRPEKLFF
TGCAGTGCTAGAACCCGCCCCGAAAAACTGTTTTTT
>.|TRBJ1-4|TRBV29-1|many
CSFTGFNEKLFF
TGCAGCTTCACAGGTTTCAATGAAAAACTGTTTTTT
>TRBD2|TRBJ2-5|TRBV6-5|.
CASRDGRRTQYF
TGTGCCAGCAGGGACGGGAGGAGGACCCAGTACTTC
>.|TRBJ1-1|TRBV7-2|few
CASSLEAGRNTEAFF
TGTGCCAGCAGCTTAGAGGCGGGGAGGAACACTGAAGCTTTCTTT
>.|TRBJ2-5|TRBV9|few
CASSVGPPPETQYF
TGTGCCAGCAGCGTAGGTCCACCCCCAGAGACCCAGTACTTC